Sequencing of this TCR beta chain was carried out in a study of CD8+CD57+ T cells in acquired aplastic anemia. As regards this clonotype: An end of the junction differs from the germline gene, which may be a read error.

Using genomic DNA as the template, TCR beta VDJ and CDR3 profiling was carried out. In TCRdb, the reads were re-called with MiXCR into one record per CDR3 protein. The data hold about 160,000 distinct CDR3 sequences, with roughly 45% observed a single time. This CDR3 is built from 12 residues. Before being chosen for sequencing, patients had shown CD8+CD57+ cell expansion by flow cytometry. In all patients, the disease was severe acquired aplastic anemia. The chain joins TRBV5-3 to TRBJ1-2; no clear D. TRBV5-3 is labeled an ORF, and its function is uncertain. This receptor was identified in a human donor with aplastic anemia. The sample taken for sequencing was sorted CD4+, CD8+, or CD8+CD57+ T cells (not recorded which) from PBMCs. The CDR3 here is CASSFLGDGYTF. The DNA of the CDR3 is TGTGCCAGCAGCTTCTTAGGAGATGGCTACACCTTC.